These T cell receptor beta chains were read from a single sample in a study of T cells expressing NK-cell markers. TCRdb reanalyzed the 5' RACE reads and collapses them to one entry per CDR3 protein, without DNA. This sample's table reports roughly 390,000 distinct CDR3 sequences. Sequencing was performed on blood T cells: a sorted CD56 or NKG2C T cell subset, CD4+ or CD8+ T cells, or bulk PBMC T cells (not recorded which). The source of these receptors is a man aged 18-70 years in good health. Both conserved end residues are part of each CDR3.

v_gene: TRBV4-2
j_gene: TRBJ2-1
len: 16
CDR3aa: CASSQGTYSTYNEQFF

v_gene: TRBV20-1
j_gene: TRBJ2-5
len: 15
CDR3aa: CSAARGAHNQETQYF

v_gene: TRBV6-5
j_gene: TRBJ2-3
len: 11
CDR3aa: CASTSRDTQYF

v_gene: TRBV7-9
j_gene: TRBJ2-7
len: 13
CDR3aa: CASSLEVGDEQYF

v_gene: TRBV7-3
j_gene: TRBJ2-5
len: 16
CDR3aa: CASIEDLSGKKETQYF

v_gene: TRBV6-5
j_gene: TRBJ2-3
len: 17
CDR3aa: CASSYSRRGQGTDTQYF

v_gene: TRBV27
j_gene: TRBJ2-7
len: 16
CDR3aa: CASSLRRGVGANEQYF

v_gene: TRBV7-9
j_gene: TRBJ2-1
len: 12
CDR3aa: CASSKTAGGSFF

v_gene: TRBV20-1
j_gene: TRBJ2-2
len: 12
CDR3aa: CSARFRTGELFF

v_gene: TRBV12-5
j_gene: TRBJ2-5
len: 15
CDR3aa: CASGSDGVRQETQYF

v_gene: TRBV3-1
j_gene: TRBJ2-6
len: 16
CDR3aa: CASSRNMPSGANVLTF

v_gene: TRBV7-2
j_gene: TRBJ2-6
len: 16
CDR3aa: CASSERGGSGANVLTF

v_gene: TRBV2
j_gene: TRBJ2-7
len: 14
CDR3aa: CASSDARGDSEQYF

v_gene: TRBV4-2
j_gene: TRBJ1-2
len: 13
CDR3aa: CASSHGQNYGYTF

v_gene: TRBV11-3
j_gene: TRBJ2-1
len: 15
CDR3aa: CASSPSGTFGVEQFF

v_gene: TRBV11-2
j_gene: TRBJ1-1
len: 15
CDR3aa: CASSHFRGLNTEAFF

v_gene: TRBV11-2
j_gene: TRBJ2-7
len: 13
CDR3aa: CASSQTGPYEQYF

v_gene: TRBV20-1
j_gene: TRBJ1-2
len: 13
CDR3aa: CSADGSGNYGYTF

v_gene: TRBV6-9
j_gene: TRBJ2-7
len: 14
CDR3aa: CASSYLGPYYEQYF

v_gene: TRBV7-2
j_gene: TRBJ2-5
len: 16
CDR3aa: CASSLGASGGQETQYF

v_gene: TRBV5-5
j_gene: TRBJ2-5
len: 16
CDR3aa: CASSLAGSGGQETQYF

v_gene: TRBV5-1
j_gene: TRBJ2-7
len: 14
CDR3aa: CASSRDRDAYEQYF

v_gene: TRBV7-6
j_gene: TRBJ2-7
len: 13
CDR3aa: CASSLFSGSEQYF

v_gene: TRBV7-2
j_gene: TRBJ2-5
len: 17
CDR3aa: CASSLGGGQGVQETQYF

v_gene: TRBV6-2/TRBV6-3
j_gene: TRBJ2-1
len: 17
CDR3aa: CASSYPLQGSFGIEQFF

v_gene: TRBV12-3/TRBV12-4
j_gene: TRBJ1-5
len: 14
CDR3aa: CASKGDSYNQPQHF

v_gene: TRBV5-1
j_gene: TRBJ1-1
len: 13
CDR3aa: CASSSLGGTEAFF

v_gene: TRBV14
j_gene: TRBJ2-1
len: 15
CDR3aa: CASSPPGQVYNEQFF

v_gene: TRBV15
j_gene: TRBJ2-7
len: 17
CDR3aa: CATSRDKEWGIPYEQYF

v_gene: TRBV7-2
j_gene: TRBJ2-7
len: 15
CDR3aa: CASARGQGSSYEQYF

v_gene: TRBV12-3/TRBV12-4
j_gene: TRBJ2-7
len: 14
CDR3aa: CASSNDRVRYEQYF